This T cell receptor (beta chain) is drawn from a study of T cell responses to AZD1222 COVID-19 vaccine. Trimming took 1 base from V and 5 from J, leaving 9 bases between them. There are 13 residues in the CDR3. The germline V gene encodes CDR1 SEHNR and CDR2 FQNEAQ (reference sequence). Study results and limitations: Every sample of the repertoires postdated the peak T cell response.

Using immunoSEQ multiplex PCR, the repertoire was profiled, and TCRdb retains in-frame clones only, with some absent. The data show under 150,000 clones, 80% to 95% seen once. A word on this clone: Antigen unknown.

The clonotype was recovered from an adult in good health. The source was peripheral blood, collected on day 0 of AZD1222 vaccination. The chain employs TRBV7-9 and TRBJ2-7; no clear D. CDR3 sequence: CASSLGSPDEQYF. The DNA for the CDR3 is TGTGCCAGCAGCTTAGGTTCTCCTGACGAGCAGTACTTC.